The sequence of this T cell receptor beta chain was determined in a study of blood T cell repertoires in COVID-19. Sequenced by immunoSEQ multiplex PCR; TCRdb stores in-frame clones only, minus some. The top ten clones hold around 9% of a sample with some 300,000 clones, approximately 89% of them seen once. Germline values: CDR1 MDHEN, CDR2 SYDVKM. The V gene lost 6 bases and the J gene lost 3 bases, with 11 bases spanning the gap. CDR3 length: 13 amino acids. The sample was PBMCs or T cells enriched from blood (not recorded which). This receptor was taken from a woman aged 25 to 39 who had recovered from COVID-19. The chain links TRBV28 to TRBJ1-1, with no clear D. In DNA form, the CDR3 reads TGTGCCAGCAGGTCCCAGATATACACTGAAGCTTTCTTT. Its translation is CASRSQIYTEAFF. The whole variable domain, filled in from reference TRBV28 and TRBJ1-1, reads DVKVTQSSRYLVKRTGEKVFLECVQDMDHENMFWYRQDPGLGLRLIYFSYDVKMKEKGDIPEGYSVSREKKERFSLILESASTNQTSMYLCASRSQIYTEAFFGQGTRLTVV.